This T cell receptor beta chain was documented in a study of cytomegalovirus exposure and HLA in healthy donors. For this clone: What it binds is not known.

Findings and caveats of the study: The later analysis indicated that the majority of CMV-associated TCR beta chains appeared HLA-restricted. TCR beta V- and J-gene trimming was later associated with a missense DCLRE1C variant.

CDR3 size: 9 residues. In the PCR, 60 Vbeta and 13 Jbeta primers were used. Sequencing was performed with immunoSEQ multiplex PCR; in TCRdb, only in-frame clones are kept and a portion is missing. Altogether 85,000 to 120,000 clones are present, roughly four fifths being singletons, with the ten largest covering 1.6%. The source is a man aged 50 to 60 in good health and CMV-seronegative. The J gene is TRBJ2-7, the V gene TRBV21-1; the DNA was not compared with TRBD2, the D call given in the table. TRBV21-1 has pseudogene status. Sequenced: PBMCs. The CDR3 protein is CASSKPCYV. As DNA, the CDR3 is TGTGCCAGCAGCAAGCCCTGCTACGTC.